The 3 T cell receptor beta chains below were found in one sample sequenced in a study of T-cell memory formation after mild COVID-19. Each CDR3 protein is one row after TCRdb ran MiXCR on the 5' RACE reads. The table shows 380,000 or so distinct CDR3 sequences, with approximately 14% occurring only once. Sequences were obtained from PBMCs or a T cell subset sorted from them (not recorded which). The source of these receptors is a man aged 18 to 30 who had mild COVID-19 (a few samples of this study predate the infection). Cell type and time point are not known.

The J gene is TRBJ1-1, the V gene TRBV3-1, with D unclear. V was pared by 1 base and J by 4 bases, with 7 bases between. The germline CDR1 and CDR2 sequences are LGHDT and YNNKEL (reference sequence). The length of the CDR3 is 13 residues. CDR3 sequence: CASSQGSLTEAFF. Here the CDR3 DNA reads TGTGCCAGCAGCCAAGGCTCCCTCACTGAAGCTTTCTTT.

The V gene is TRBV30, the J gene TRBJ1-5; D might be TRBD1 (6 bases). V lost 0 bases and J 5 bases, leaving 8 bases between the germline ends. Germline CDR1 is GTSNPN and CDR2 is SVGIG (reference sequence). This CDR3 region has 13 residues. The CDR3 spells CAWSVRGHQPQHF. The DNA for the CDR3 is TGTGCCTGGAGTGTACGGGGGCATCAGCCCCAGCATTTT.

This clonotype turned up a few times. The genes are TRBV18 and TRBJ1-5; 10 nucleotides line up with TRBD1. The CDR3 contains 15 residues. The J segment lost 4 bases and the V segment lost 2 bases, leaving 2 bases of the junction unmatched. Germline V lookup: CDR1 KGHSH, CDR2 LQKENI. Here the CDR3 reads CASSPGDRGNQPQHF. Written as DNA, the CDR3 is TGTGCCAGCTCACCAGGGGACAGGGGAAATCAGCCCCAGCATTTT.